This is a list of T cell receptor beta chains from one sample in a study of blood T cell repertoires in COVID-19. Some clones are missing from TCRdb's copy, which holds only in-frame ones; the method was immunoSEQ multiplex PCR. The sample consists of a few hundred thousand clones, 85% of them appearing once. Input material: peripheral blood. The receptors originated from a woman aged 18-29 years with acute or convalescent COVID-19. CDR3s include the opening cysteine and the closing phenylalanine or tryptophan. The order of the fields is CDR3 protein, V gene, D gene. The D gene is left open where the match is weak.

CASSFERARELGTQYF	TRBV5-8	.
CASSYGGGYNEKLFF	TRBV6-5	TRBD1
CASSLPGYYNEQFF	TRBV27	.
CASSEAFRLKANTEAFF	TRBV6-1	.
CASSLVRTSGSNEQFF	TRBV13	TRBD2
CASSPQGRLGEQYF	TRBV18	.
CAWSFTSGRYNEQFF	TRBV30	TRBD2
CASSPRDRGGYTF	TRBV12-3/TRBV12-4	TRBD1
CASSPGQGLTEAFF	TRBV6-5	TRBD1
CASSIEAGPYTQYF	TRBV19	.
CASSLSQSMNTEAFF	TRBV27	.
CASHTQGSPQHF	TRBV5-4	.
CASSEEYGQPKNIQYF	TRBV6-1	.
CASSSLSGAFLYEQFF	TRBV5-1	TRBD2
CSGGGTPYEQYF	TRBV29-1	.
CASSLIDGYTF	TRBV12-3/TRBV12-4	.
CASSYPGQHTEAFF	TRBV6-5	.
CASIRVGVNQETQYF	TRBV2	.
CASRPDRGQNSPLHF	TRBV6-5	TRBD1
CASAEGGMGNEQFF	TRBV9	.
CASSKDIFDRANYGYTF	TRBV21-1	.
CASSLQHGGYTF	TRBV28	.
CASSIGLAGGLAKNIQYF	TRBV19	TRBD2
CASSWILGTDNQPQHF	TRBV5-8	.
CASSAGLPTNAQFF	TRBV19	.
CASSFSRTSIEQYF	TRBV27	TRBD2
CASSDSESGEQYF	TRBV6-4	.
CASSFASGIGETQYF	TRBV5-1	TRBD2